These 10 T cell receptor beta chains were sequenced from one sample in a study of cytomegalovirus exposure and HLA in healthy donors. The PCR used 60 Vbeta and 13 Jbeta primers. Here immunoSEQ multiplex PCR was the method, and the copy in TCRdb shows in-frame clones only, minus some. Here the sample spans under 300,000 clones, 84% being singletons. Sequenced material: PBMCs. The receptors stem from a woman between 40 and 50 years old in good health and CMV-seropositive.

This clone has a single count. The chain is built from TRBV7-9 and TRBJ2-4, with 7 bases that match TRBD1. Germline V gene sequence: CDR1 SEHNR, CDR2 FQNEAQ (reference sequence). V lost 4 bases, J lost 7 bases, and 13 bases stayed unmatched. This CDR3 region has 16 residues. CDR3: CASSYYATGAGNIQYF. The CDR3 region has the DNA TGTGCCAGCAGCTACTACGCCACAGGGGCTGGCAACATTCAGTACTTC.

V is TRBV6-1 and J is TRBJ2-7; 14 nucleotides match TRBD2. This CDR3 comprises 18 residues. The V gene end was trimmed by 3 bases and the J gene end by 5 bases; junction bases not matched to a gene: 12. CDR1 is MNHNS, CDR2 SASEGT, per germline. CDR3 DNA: TGTGCCAGCAGTGAGTTGGGACTAGCGGGAGACCGATTCCACGAGCAGTACTTC. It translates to CASSELGLAGDRFHEQYF.

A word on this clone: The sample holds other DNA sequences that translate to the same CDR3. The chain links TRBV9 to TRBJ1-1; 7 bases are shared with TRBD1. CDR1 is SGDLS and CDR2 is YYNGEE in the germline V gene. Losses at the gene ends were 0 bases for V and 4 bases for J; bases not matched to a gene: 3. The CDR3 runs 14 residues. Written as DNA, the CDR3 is TGTGCCAGCAGCGTAGTAGCAGGGGGCACTGAAGCTTTCTTT. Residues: CASSVVAGGTEAFF. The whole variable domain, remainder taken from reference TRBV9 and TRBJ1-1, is DSGVTQTPKHLITATGQRVTLRCSPRSGDLSVYWYQQSLDQGLQFLIQYYNGEERAKGNILERFSAQQFPDLHSELNLSSLELGDSALYFCASSVVAGGTEAFFGQGTRLTVV.

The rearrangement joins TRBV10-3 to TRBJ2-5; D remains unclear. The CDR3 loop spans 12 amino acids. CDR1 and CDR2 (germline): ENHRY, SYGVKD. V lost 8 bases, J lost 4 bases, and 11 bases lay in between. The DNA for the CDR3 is TGTGCCATCTCTGGGTCGGGAGAGACCCAGTACTTC. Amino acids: CAISGSGETQYF.

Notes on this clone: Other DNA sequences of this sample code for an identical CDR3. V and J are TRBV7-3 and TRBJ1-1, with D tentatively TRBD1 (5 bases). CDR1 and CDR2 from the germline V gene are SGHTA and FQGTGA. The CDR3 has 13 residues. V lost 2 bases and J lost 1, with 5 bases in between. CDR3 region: CASSLQGNTEAFF. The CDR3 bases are TGTGCCAGCAGCTTACAGGGGAACACTGAAGCTTTCTTT.

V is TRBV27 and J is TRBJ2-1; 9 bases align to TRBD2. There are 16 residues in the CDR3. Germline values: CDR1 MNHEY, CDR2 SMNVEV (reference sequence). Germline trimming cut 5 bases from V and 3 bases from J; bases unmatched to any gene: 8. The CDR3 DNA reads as TGTGCCAGCAGTGAACGAGCTAGCGGGGTCTACAATGAGCAGTTCTTC. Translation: CASSERASGVYNEQFF.

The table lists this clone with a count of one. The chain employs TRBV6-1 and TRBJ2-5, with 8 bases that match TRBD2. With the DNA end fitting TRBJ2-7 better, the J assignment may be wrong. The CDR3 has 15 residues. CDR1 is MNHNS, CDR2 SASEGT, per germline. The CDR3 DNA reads TGTGCCAGCAGTGGGGGGAGCGGGGGAGACTACGAGCAGTACTTC. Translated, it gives CASSGGSGGDYEQYF.

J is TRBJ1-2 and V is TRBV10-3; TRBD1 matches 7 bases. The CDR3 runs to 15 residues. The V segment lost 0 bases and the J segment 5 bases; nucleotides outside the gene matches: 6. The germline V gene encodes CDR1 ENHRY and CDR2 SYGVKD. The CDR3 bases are TGTGCCATCAGTGAGTCGACAGGGAACGGGTATGGCTACACCTTC. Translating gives CAISESTGNGYGYTF.

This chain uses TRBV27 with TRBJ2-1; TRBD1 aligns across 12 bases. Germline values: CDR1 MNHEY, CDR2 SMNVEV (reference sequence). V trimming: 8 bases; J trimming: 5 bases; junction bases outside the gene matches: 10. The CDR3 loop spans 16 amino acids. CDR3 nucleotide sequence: TGTGCCAGCGGGATCCCGGGACAGGGGGCTAACAATGAGCAGTTCTTC. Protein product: CASGIPGQGANNEQFF.

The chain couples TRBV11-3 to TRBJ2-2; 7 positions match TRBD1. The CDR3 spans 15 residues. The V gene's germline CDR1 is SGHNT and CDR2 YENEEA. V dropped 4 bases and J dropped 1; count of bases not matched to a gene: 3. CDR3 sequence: CASSSGTVNTGELFF. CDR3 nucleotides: TGTGCCAGCAGCTCAGGGACAGTGAACACCGGGGAGCTGTTTTTT.